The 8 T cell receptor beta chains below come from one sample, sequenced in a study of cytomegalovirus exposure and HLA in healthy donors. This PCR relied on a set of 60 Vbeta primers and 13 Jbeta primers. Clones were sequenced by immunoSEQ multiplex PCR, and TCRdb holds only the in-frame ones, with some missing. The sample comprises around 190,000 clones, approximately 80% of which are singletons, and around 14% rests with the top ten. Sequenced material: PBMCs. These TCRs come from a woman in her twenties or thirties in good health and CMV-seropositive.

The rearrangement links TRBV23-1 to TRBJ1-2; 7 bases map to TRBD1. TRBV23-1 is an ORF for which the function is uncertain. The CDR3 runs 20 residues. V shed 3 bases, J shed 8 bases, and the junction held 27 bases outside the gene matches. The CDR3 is CASSHSNFTGEMRVWEGYTF. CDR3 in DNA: TGCGCCAGCAGTCACTCGAACTTTACAGGGGAGATGAGAGTGTGGGAGGGCTACACCTTC.

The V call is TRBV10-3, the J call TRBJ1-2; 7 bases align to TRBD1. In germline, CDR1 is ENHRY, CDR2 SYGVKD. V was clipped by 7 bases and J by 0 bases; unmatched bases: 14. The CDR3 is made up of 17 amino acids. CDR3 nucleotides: TGTGCCATCACAAACCCCCCGGGACAGACTTCTAACTATGGCTACACCTTC. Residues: CAITNPPGQTSNYGYTF.

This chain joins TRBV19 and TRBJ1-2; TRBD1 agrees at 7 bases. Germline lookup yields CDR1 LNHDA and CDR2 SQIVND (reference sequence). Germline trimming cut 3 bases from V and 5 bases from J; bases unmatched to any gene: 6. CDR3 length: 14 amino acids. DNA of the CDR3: TGTGCCAGTAGTATGGTGACAGGGCCTTATGGCTACACCTTC. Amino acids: CASSMVTGPYGYTF.

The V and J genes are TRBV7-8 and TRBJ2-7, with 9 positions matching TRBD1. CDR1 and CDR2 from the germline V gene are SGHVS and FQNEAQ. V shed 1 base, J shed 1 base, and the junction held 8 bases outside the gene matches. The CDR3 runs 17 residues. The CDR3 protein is CASSLEGTGSLSYEQYF. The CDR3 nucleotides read TGTGCCAGCAGCTTAGAGGGGACAGGGAGTTTGTCCTACGAGCAGTACTTC.

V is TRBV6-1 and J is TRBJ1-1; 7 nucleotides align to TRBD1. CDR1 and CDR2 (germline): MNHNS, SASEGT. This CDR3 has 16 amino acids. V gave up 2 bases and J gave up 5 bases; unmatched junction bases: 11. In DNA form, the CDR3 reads TGTGCCAGCAGTGAACGGGAGACAGGGTTTAAAACTGAAGCTTTCTTT. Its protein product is CASSERETGFKTEAFF.

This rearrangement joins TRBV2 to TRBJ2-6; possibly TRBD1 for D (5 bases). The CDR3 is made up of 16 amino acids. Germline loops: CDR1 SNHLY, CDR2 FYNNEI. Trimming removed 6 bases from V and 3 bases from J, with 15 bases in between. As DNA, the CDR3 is TGTGCCAGCAGCGTGACAGTCGACGATGGGGCCAACGTCCTGACTTTC. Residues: CASSVTVDDGANVLTF.

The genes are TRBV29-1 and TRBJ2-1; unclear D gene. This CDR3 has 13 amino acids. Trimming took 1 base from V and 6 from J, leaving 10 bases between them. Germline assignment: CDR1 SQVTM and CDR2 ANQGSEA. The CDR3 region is CSVEGYRGNEQFF. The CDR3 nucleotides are TGCAGCGTTGAAGGGTATAGAGGCAATGAGCAGTTCTTC.

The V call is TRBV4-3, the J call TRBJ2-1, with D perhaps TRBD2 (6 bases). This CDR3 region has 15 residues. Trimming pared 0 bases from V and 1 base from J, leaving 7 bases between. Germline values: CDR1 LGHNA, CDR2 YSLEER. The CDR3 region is CASSQEEGSYNEQFF. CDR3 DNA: TGCGCCAGCAGCCAAGAGGAGGGTTCCTACAATGAGCAGTTCTTC.